This T cell receptor beta chain was identified in a study of cytomegalovirus exposure and HLA in healthy donors. J lost 6 bases, V lost 4 bases, and 9 bases had no gene match. The CDR3 runs to 15 residues. Germline V gene lookup returns CDR1 SGDLS and CDR2 YYNGEE. Primers: 60 Vbeta forward and 13 Jbeta reverse. Sequencing was performed with immunoSEQ multiplex PCR; in TCRdb, only in-frame clones are kept and a portion is missing. This table holds hundreds of thousands of clones, 82% found once. This sequence originates from a woman aged 40 to 50 in good health and CMV-seronegative. The sequenced sample consisted of PBMCs. V and J are TRBV9 and TRBJ2-2; 7 bases line up with TRBD1. The chain's CDR3 is CASSQRDRGAGELFF. The CDR3 DNA sequence: TGTGCCAGCAGCCAAAGGGACAGAGGGGCCGGGGAGCTGTTTTTT.